This note documents a single TCR beta chain sequence. Generated by immunoSEQ multiplex PCR, the TCRdb table keeps only in-frame clones and is missing some. The sample contains some 68,000 clones, about 94% of which appear only once. The CDR3 is made up of 15 amino acids. V dropped 1 base and J dropped 2 bases, with 11 bases sitting between them. Germline assignment: CDR1 SGHTA and CDR2 FQGNSA. The V gene is TRBV7-2, the J gene TRBJ2-5; D remains ambiguous. The sequenced sample was PBMCs. The origin of this receptor is a man aged 35 to 55 with rheumatoid arthritis. The CDR3 DNA follows: TGTGCCAGCAGCTTAGATTTCGGGCAGCAAGAGACCCAGTACTTC. Residues: CASSLDFGQQETQYF.